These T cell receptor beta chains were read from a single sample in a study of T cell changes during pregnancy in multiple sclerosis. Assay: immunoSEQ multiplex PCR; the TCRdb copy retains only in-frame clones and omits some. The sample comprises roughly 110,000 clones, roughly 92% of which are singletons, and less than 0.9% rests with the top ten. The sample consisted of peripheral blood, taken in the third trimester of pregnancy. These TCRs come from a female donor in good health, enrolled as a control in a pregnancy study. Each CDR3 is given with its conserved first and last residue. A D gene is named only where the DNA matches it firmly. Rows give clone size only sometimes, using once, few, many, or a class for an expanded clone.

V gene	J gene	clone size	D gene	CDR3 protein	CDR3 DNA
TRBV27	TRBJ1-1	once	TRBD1	CASSIWDRGANTEAFF	TGTGCCAGCAGTATATGGGACAGGGGGGCCAACACTGAAGCTTTCTTT
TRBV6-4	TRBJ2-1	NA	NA	CASSDLGTGNEQFF	TGTGCCAGCAGTGACTTGGGAACAGGGAATGAGCAGTTCTTC
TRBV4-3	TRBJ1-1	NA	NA	CASSRSGGARGEAFF	TGCGCCAGCAGTCGATCGGGGGGGGCTAGAGGTGAAGCTTTCTTT
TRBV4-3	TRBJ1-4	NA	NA	CASSQEGTGFWEKLFF	TGCGCCAGCAGCCAAGAGGGAACAGGCTTCTGGGAAAAACTGTTTTTT
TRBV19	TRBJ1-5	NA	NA	CASTSSGGPNQPQHF	TGTGCCAGTACCTCATCGGGGGGGCCTAATCAGCCCCAGCATTTT
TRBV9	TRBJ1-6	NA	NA	CASSPRQENSPLHF	TGTGCCAGCAGCCCTCGACAAGAAAATTCACCCCTCCACTTT
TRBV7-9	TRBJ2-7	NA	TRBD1	CASSLQGQGIDEQYF	TGTGCCAGCAGCTTACAAGGACAGGGGATCGACGAGCAGTACTTC
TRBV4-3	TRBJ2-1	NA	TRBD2	CASSQENVGTRRGKWQFF	TGCGCCAGCAGCCAAGAGAATGTCGGGACTAGGAGAGGTAAGTGGCAGTTCTTC
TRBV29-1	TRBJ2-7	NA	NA	CSARGPGSYEQYF	TGCAGCGCCAGGGGTCCAGGTTCCTACGAGCAGTACTTC
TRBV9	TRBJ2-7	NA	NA	CASSVESSYEQYF	TGTGCCAGCAGCGTGGAGAGCTCCTACGAGCAGTACTTC
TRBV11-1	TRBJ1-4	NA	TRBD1	CASSRYRGDTTNEKLFF	TGTGCCAGCAGCCGATACAGGGGCGATACAACTAATGAAAAACTGTTTTTT
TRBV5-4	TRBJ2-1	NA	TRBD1	CASSRGGPGDPYNEQFF	TGTGCCAGCAGCCGAGGGGGCCCCGGGGATCCCTACAATGAGCAGTTCTTC
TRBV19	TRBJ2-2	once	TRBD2	CASSSRTSGDNTGELFF	TGTGCCAGTAGTTCCCGGACTAGCGGGGACAACACCGGGGAGCTGTTTTTT
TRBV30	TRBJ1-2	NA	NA	CAWSPDSYGYTF	TGTGCCTGGAGTCCGGACAGCTATGGCTACACCTTC
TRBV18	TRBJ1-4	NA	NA	CASSPPSGEVAELFF	TGTGCCAGCTCACCTCCCTCAGGGGAAGTCGCGGAACTGTTTTTT
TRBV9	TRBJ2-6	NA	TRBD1	CASSVDEGRTGAGANVLTF	TGTGCCAGCAGCGTAGACGAGGGAAGGACAGGGGCTGGGGCCAACGTCCTGACTTTC
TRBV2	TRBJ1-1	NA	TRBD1	CASSGGTVEAFF	TGTGCCAGCAGTGGAGGGACAGTTGAAGCTTTCTTT
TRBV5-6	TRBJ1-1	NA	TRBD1	CASSPGTGDRNTEAFF	TGTGCCAGCAGCCCTGGGACAGGGGACCGTAACACTGAAGCTTTCTTT
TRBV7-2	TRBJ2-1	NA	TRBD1	CASSFFTGAEQFF	TGTGCCAGCAGCTTTTTTACAGGGGCTGAGCAGTTCTTC
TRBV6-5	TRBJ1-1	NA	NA	CASRPGREANTEAFF	TGTGCCAGCAGGCCGGGGAGGGAGGCGAACACTGAAGCTTTCTTT
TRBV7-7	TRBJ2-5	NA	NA	CASSLSSQETQYF	TGTGCCAGCAGCTTATCCAGCCAAGAGACCCAGTACTTC
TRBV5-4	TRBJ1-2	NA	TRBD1	CASSNSQGADYGYTF	TGTGCCAGCAGCAACTCACAGGGGGCAGACTATGGCTACACCTTC
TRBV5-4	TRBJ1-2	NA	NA	CASRPDGGDYGYTF	TGTGCCAGCAGACCGGACGGAGGTGACTATGGCTACACCTTC
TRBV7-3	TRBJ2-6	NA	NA	CASSLYEGGPGANVLTF	TGTGCCAGCAGCTTATATGAGGGGGGGCCTGGGGCCAACGTCCTGACTTTC
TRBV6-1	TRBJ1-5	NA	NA	CASSEAGGEGYQPQHF	TGTGCCAGCAGTGAAGCAGGGGGGGAGGGCTATCAGCCCCAGCATTTT
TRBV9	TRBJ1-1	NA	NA	CASSPRQIPLKNTEAFF	TGTGCCAGCAGCCCCAGACAGATTCCTCTAAAGAACACTGAAGCTTTCTTT
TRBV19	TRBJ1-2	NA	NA	CASSTGWIGYTF	TGTGCCAGTAGTACAGGGTGGATAGGCTACACCTTC
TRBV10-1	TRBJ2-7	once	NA	CASSESGTQVSYEQYF	TGCGCCAGCAGTGAGTCCGGGACACAAGTCTCCTACGAGCAGTACTTC
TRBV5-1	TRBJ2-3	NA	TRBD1	CASSLAGTGYTDTQYF	TGCGCCAGCAGCTTGGCCGGGACAGGCTACACAGATACGCAGTATTTT
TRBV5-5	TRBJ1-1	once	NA	CASNTLRGLPNTEAFF	TGTGCCAGCAACACCCTAAGGGGTTTACCGAACACTGAAGCTTTCTTT